These T cell receptor beta chains were read from a single sample in a study of blood T cell repertoires in COVID-19. Sequenced by immunoSEQ multiplex PCR; TCRdb stores in-frame clones only, minus some. The sample contains approximately 270,000 clones, roughly 90% of which appear only once. Sequencing was performed on peripheral blood. The receptors were sampled from a man between 50 and 59 years old with acute or convalescent COVID-19. CDR3s include the opening cysteine and the closing phenylalanine or tryptophan. A D gene is named only where the DNA matches it firmly. Clone size is stated in some rows and not others, as once, few, many or a class when expanded.

J: TRBJ1-4
size: -
V: TRBV5-1
D: -
DNA: TGCGCCAGCAGCTCCCTCGAGTCTTCTAATGAAAAACTGTTTTTT
CDR3: CASSSLESSNEKLFF

J: TRBJ2-1
size: -
V: TRBV18
D: TRBD1
DNA: TGTGCCAGCTCCTATTCCGGGACAGATGCGGGCAATGAGCAGTTCTTC
CDR3: CASSYSGTDAGNEQFF

J: TRBJ2-7
size: -
V: TRBV5-1
D: TRBD2
DNA: TGCGCCAGCAGCTTGGCCTCGAGGGAGGGAGAGCAGTACTTC
CDR3: CASSLASREGEQYF

J: TRBJ2-5
size: -
V: TRBV7-9
D: -
DNA: TGTGCCAGCAGCTTAGATCTAGAGACCCAGTACTTC
CDR3: CASSLDLETQYF

J: TRBJ1-1
size: -
V: TRBV30
D: -
DNA: TGTGCCTGGAGCCAGCGGGGGGACACTGAAGCTTTCTTT
CDR3: CAWSQRGDTEAFF

J: TRBJ2-3
size: -
V: TRBV5-1
D: -
DNA: TGCGCCAGCAGCTTGGGGGCCCTCGATACGCAGTATTTT
CDR3: CASSLGALDTQYF

J: TRBJ1-2
size: -
V: TRBV11-2
D: -
DNA: TGTGCCAGCAGCTCACTCTCCGGGAGAGGCTATGGCTACACCTTC
CDR3: CASSSLSGRGYGYTF

J: TRBJ2-6
size: -
V: TRBV7-9
D: TRBD1
DNA: TGTGCCAGCAGCTGGGTCGGGACAGATTTTGGGGCCAACGTCCTGACTTTC
CDR3: CASSWVGTDFGANVLTF

J: TRBJ2-3
size: -
V: TRBV4-1
D: -
DNA: TGCGCCAGCAGCCCCCTTCTTTCTGATACGCAGTATTTT
CDR3: CASSPLLSDTQYF

J: TRBJ2-2
size: once
V: TRBV6-4
D: TRBD2
DNA: TGTGCCAGCAGTGACCCCGGACTAGCGGGGGGCCCCGGGGAGCTGTTTTTT
CDR3: CASSDPGLAGGPGELFF

J: TRBJ2-2
size: -
V: TRBV6-6
D: -
DNA: TGTGCCAGCAGTTACTGGGAAGCGGACACCGGGGAGCTGTTTTTT
CDR3: CASSYWEADTGELFF

J: TRBJ1-6
size: -
V: TRBV5-4
D: -
DNA: TGTGCCAGCAGTTCCGGACTCTCGAAGATCTCACCCCTCCACTTT
CDR3: CASSSGLSKISPLHF

J: TRBJ1-3
size: -
V: TRBV19
D: -
DNA: TGTGCCAGTAGTATAGTGCGGTCGGTCTCTGGAAACACCATATATTTT
CDR3: CASSIVRSVSGNTIYF

J: TRBJ2-1
size: -
V: TRBV5-1
D: -
DNA: TGCGCCAGCAGCTTGGTTATCCCCCGCGTGCTCTCCTACAATGAGCAGTTCTTC
CDR3: CASSLVIPRVLSYNEQFF

J: TRBJ2-7
size: few
V: TRBV12-2
D: -
DNA: TGTGCAAGTCGCTCGCCAGCAGGGACTAGCGGGGCTCCCAGCTACGAGCAGTACTTC
CDR3: CASRSPAGTSGAPSYEQYF

J: TRBJ2-3
size: few
V: TRBV30
D: -
DNA: TGTGCCTGGAACCTACGGGCAGATACGCAGTATTTT
CDR3: CAWNLRADTQYF

J: TRBJ2-7
size: -
V: TRBV2
D: TRBD1
DNA: TGTGCCAGCAGTGACGAGGGGGCGTCGGTGGCCGAGCAGTACTTC
CDR3: CASSDEGASVAEQYF

J: TRBJ2-3
size: -
V: TRBV7-9
D: -
DNA: TGTGCCACGAACGAAGGGGACACTATCACAGATACGCAGTATTTT
CDR3: CATNEGDTITDTQYF

J: TRBJ2-6
size: -
V: TRBV2
D: -
DNA: TGTGCCAGCAACTCAGGGCTGTTCTCTGGGGCCAACGTCCTGACTTTC
CDR3: CASNSGLFSGANVLTF

J: TRBJ2-7
size: once
V: TRBV11-2
D: -
DNA: TGTGCCAGCAGCTTCGTTTGGGCCGGGAGCTCCTACGAGCAGTACTTC
CDR3: CASSFVWAGSSYEQYF

J: TRBJ1-6
size: -
V: TRBV25-1
D: TRBD1
DNA: TGTGCCAGCAGTGCAAACAGGGGCCTCAATTCACCCCTCCACTTT
CDR3: CASSANRGLNSPLHF

J: TRBJ1-1
size: -
V: TRBV12-3/TRBV12-4
D: TRBD1
DNA: TGTGCCAGCAGTTTCCGGGACAGTGAAGCTTTCTTT
CDR3: CASSFRDSEAFF

J: TRBJ2-7
size: -
V: TRBV7-3
D: -
DNA: TGTGCCAGCAGCTTAAGCCCAGGGGAGGGCGAGCAGTACTTC
CDR3: CASSLSPGEGEQYF

J: TRBJ1-1
size: -
V: TRBV10-1
D: TRBD1
DNA: TGCGCCAGCCAACAGGGGGTTGGGACTGAAGCTTTCTTT
CDR3: CASQQGVGTEAFF

J: TRBJ2-2
size: few
V: TRBV5-1
D: TRBD1
DNA: TGCGCCAGCAGCTTGGATCCCCCGGGACAGGGTGCCACCGGGGAGCTGTTTTTT
CDR3: CASSLDPPGQGATGELFF

J: TRBJ2-2
size: few
V: TRBV11-3
D: -
DNA: TGTGCCAGCAGCCGGGGAGGGGAGCTGTTTTTT
CDR3: CASSRGGELFF

J: TRBJ1-2
size: -
V: TRBV3-1/TRBV3-2
D: -
DNA: TGTGCCAGCAGCCAAAGGGGCCAATTTGATGGCTACACCTTC
CDR3: CASSQRGQFDGYTF

J: TRBJ2-7
size: -
V: TRBV27
D: TRBD2
DNA: TGTGCCAGCAGTTTAGCCGGGACTAGGTTGGACGAGCAGTACTTC
CDR3: CASSLAGTRLDEQYF

J: TRBJ2-1
size: -
V: TRBV5-1
D: TRBD1
DNA: TGCGCCAGCAGCGGTGGACAGGGGGCGAATGAGCAGTTCTTC
CDR3: CASSGGQGANEQFF

J: TRBJ1-5
size: -
V: TRBV10-2
D: TRBD1
DNA: TGCGCCAGCAGCAAGACAGGGGTGGACAATCAGCCCCAGCATTTT
CDR3: CASSKTGVDNQPQHF

J: TRBJ1-1
size: -
V: TRBV11-2
D: -
DNA: TGTGCCAGCAGCTCCAGGACAGTTATGAACACTGAAGCTTTCTTT
CDR3: CASSSRTVMNTEAFF

J: TRBJ1-4
size: -
V: TRBV6-5
D: TRBD1
DNA: TGTGCCAGCAGTTCGGACAGGGTTGCTGAAAAACTGTTTTTT
CDR3: CASSSDRVAEKLFF

J: TRBJ2-5
size: -
V: TRBV18
D: -
DNA: TGTGCCAGCTCACCAAGTCAGGGCCAAGAGACCCAGTACTTC
CDR3: CASSPSQGQETQYF

J: TRBJ1-3
size: -
V: TRBV19
D: -
DNA: TGTGCCATCAGCGTAAGCTCTGGAAACACCATATATTTT
CDR3: CAISVSSGNTIYF

J: TRBJ1-3
size: few
V: TRBV7-3
D: -
DNA: TGTGCCAGCAGCTTAAACCCCGGAGTATCTGGAAACACCATATATTTT
CDR3: CASSLNPGVSGNTIYF

J: TRBJ1-2
size: -
V: TRBV7-9
D: TRBD1
DNA: TGTGCCAGCAGCCCTCATGGGACAGGGCCCTATGGCTACACCTTC
CDR3: CASSPHGTGPYGYTF

J: TRBJ1-3
size: -
V: TRBV5-1
D: TRBD1
DNA: TGCGCCAGCAGCAGGGGGACAGGTGGAAACACCATATATTTT
CDR3: CASSRGTGGNTIYF

J: TRBJ2-5
size: once
V: TRBV5-4
D: -
DNA: TGTGCCAGCAGACCTCAGGGGGGAGAGACCCAGTACTTC
CDR3: CASRPQGGETQYF

J: TRBJ1-4
size: once
V: TRBV19
D: -
DNA: TGTGCCAGTATCCCCCAGCAGGGATCTAAACTGTTTTTT
CDR3: CASIPQQGSKLFF

J: TRBJ1-3
size: -
V: TRBV18
D: -
DNA: TGTGCCAGTCTCCTGCCCGGCAGGGATCGCGGCACCATATATTTT
CDR3: CASLLPGRDRGTIYF

J: TRBJ2-3
size: -
V: TRBV3-1/TRBV3-2
D: -
DNA: TGTGCCAGCAGCCATTCGGGTACGCAGTATTTT
CDR3: CASSHSGTQYF

J: TRBJ2-5
size: -
V: TRBV3-1/TRBV3-2
D: -
DNA: TGTGCCAGCAGCCAAGATCGGGAGACCCAGTACTTC
CDR3: CASSQDRETQYF

J: TRBJ2-3
size: -
V: TRBV19
D: TRBD1
DNA: TGTGCCAGTAGTATAATGGACAGGGGCACAGATACGCAGTATTTT
CDR3: CASSIMDRGTDTQYF

J: TRBJ1-5
size: -
V: TRBV7-8
D: TRBD1
DNA: TGTGCCAGCAGCTTAGTTACAGGGGGCACTTATAGCAATCAGCCCCAGCATTTT
CDR3: CASSLVTGGTYSNQPQHF

J: TRBJ1-5
size: -
V: TRBV10-3
D: TRBD1
DNA: TGTGCCATCAGTGTAGGACAGGGGTCCAATCAGCCCCAGCATTTT
CDR3: CAISVGQGSNQPQHF

J: TRBJ2-7
size: -
V: TRBV19
D: -
DNA: TGTGCCAGTAGTATAACGGGCGGGTACGAGCAGTACTTC
CDR3: CASSITGGYEQYF

J: TRBJ2-7
size: -
V: TRBV5-1
D: -
DNA: TGCGCCAGCAGCTCCCAAGGCCCGGGTTGGGACGAGCAGTACTTC
CDR3: CASSSQGPGWDEQYF

J: TRBJ2-1
size: few
V: TRBV9
D: -
DNA: TGTGCCAGCAGCACACAGGGCTGGTCCTACAATGAGCAGTTCTTC
CDR3: CASSTQGWSYNEQFF

J: TRBJ2-7
size: -
V: TRBV27
D: TRBD1
DNA: TGTGCCAGCAGCCCGGGCGTGACAGGGAGAAACGAGCAGTACTTC
CDR3: CASSPGVTGRNEQYF

J: TRBJ1-1
size: -
V: TRBV5-1
D: -
DNA: TGCGCCAGCAGCTTGGAGGGGACTACTCGGACTGAAGCTTTCTTT
CDR3: CASSLEGTTRTEAFF

J: TRBJ2-7
size: -
V: TRBV5-1
D: TRBD1
DNA: TGCGCCAGCAGCCCGAGGACAGGGCAAGGCGAGCAGTACTTC
CDR3: CASSPRTGQGEQYF

J: TRBJ1-2
size: -
V: TRBV30
D: -
DNA: TGTGCCTGGAGGAGCCCGGGGAACTATGGCTACACCTTC
CDR3: CAWRSPGNYGYTF

J: TRBJ2-5
size: -
V: TRBV5-1
D: TRBD2
DNA: TGCGCCAGCAGCTTGACGGGACTAGCGGGGGGCCAAGAGACCCAGTACTTC
CDR3: CASSLTGLAGGQETQYF